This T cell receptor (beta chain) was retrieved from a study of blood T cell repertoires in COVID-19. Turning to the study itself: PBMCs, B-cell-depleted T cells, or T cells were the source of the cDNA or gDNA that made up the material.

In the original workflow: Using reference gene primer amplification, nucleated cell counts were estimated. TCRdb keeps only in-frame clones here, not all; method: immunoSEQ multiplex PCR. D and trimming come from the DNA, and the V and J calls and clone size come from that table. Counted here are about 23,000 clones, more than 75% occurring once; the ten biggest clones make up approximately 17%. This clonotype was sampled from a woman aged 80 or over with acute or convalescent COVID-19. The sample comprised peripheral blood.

The CDR3 nucleotides are TGCAGCGTCGTGCCAGCGGGAGGGCACAATGAGCAGTTCTTC. It encodes CSVVPAGGHNEQFF. The rearrangement uses TRBV29-1 and TRBJ2-1; 10 nucleotides agree with TRBD2. This CDR3 is built from 14 residues. Germline assignment: CDR1 SQVTM and CDR2 ANQGSEA. V lost 6 bases to trimming and J lost 5 bases; unmatched junction nucleotides: 7.